This T cell receptor beta chain was captured by sequencing in a study of blood T cell repertoires in COVID-19. As for the study in general: The analysed material was cDNA or gDNA that came from T cells, B-cell-depleted T cells, or PBMCs.

TCRdb keeps only in-frame clones here, not all; method: immunoSEQ multiplex PCR. The sample has a few hundred thousand clones, around nine tenths seen once. Enrolment of Seattle patients took place during active infection, and they were followed longitudinally. This clonotype was obtained from a woman in her sixties or seventies with COVID-19, enrolled during active disease. Specimen: peripheral blood.

The CDR3, as DNA: TGTGCCAGTACGAACAGGGGGACAGAGACCCAGTACTTC. Residues: CASTNRGTETQYF. The chain recombines TRBV19 with TRBJ2-5, with 8 positions matching TRBD1. The CDR3 extends over 13 amino acids. J lost 4 bases, V lost 7 bases, and 5 bases had no gene match. The germline gives CDR1 LNHDA, CDR2 SQIVND (reference sequence).